This entry lists 5 T cell receptor beta chains sequenced from one sample in a study of T cell responses to AZD1222 COVID-19 vaccine. Profiled with immunoSEQ multiplex PCR; TCRdb holds only in-frame clones, not every one. This sample has some 130,000 clones, with roughly 87% found just once. The sample consisted of peripheral blood, taken on day 0 of AZD1222 vaccination. Receptors were obtained from an adult in good health.

V usage is TRBV18 and J usage is TRBJ2-3; a weak D match, TRBD2 (7 bases). The CDR3 length is 14 residues. V was cut by 4 bases and J by 1 base, with 9 bases left in between. Per the germline V gene, CDR1 is KGHSH and CDR2 is LQKENI. The chain's CDR3 is CASSQGGGTDTQYF. As DNA, the CDR3 is TGTGCCAGCTCACAAGGGGGGGGCACAGATACGCAGTATTTT.

Only one count was recorded for this clone. This chain links TRBV5-1 with TRBJ1-2; the match to TRBD1 covers 7 bases. J was trimmed by 8 bases and V by 4 bases; bases with no gene match: 8. The CDR3 consists of 13 residues. CDR1 and CDR2 (germline): SGHRS, YFSETQ. The CDR3 DNA sequence: TGCGCCAGCAGCCTTACAGGGGTGGACGGCTACACCTTC. Translating it yields CASSLTGVDGYTF.

V is TRBV5-4 and J is TRBJ2-2, with D maybe TRBD2 (7 bases). The CDR3 is 16 residues long. CDR1 and CDR2 (germline): SGHNT, YYREEE (reference sequence). Trimming removed 5 bases at V and 2 bases at J, with 16 bases between. The CDR3 DNA sequence: TGTGCCAGCAGGGGCGGGGGCGCAACAAACACCGGGGAGCTGTTTTTT. Translation gives CASRGGGATNTGELFF.

This chain uses TRBV28 with TRBJ1-5; tentative D call: TRBD1 (6 bases). Germline V CDR1 and CDR2: MDHEN, SYDVKM. Trimming stripped 6 bases from V and 3 bases from J, with 18 bases between. The CDR3 has 16 residues. The CDR3 DNA sequence: TGTGCCAGCAGCCCTCGGCGGACAGTTCCCAATCAGCCCCAGCATTTT. This encodes CASSPRRTVPNQPQHF.

The V and J genes are TRBV7-2 and TRBJ2-4; either TRBD1 or TRBD2 may supply D (5 bases each). CDR3 length equals 12 residues. V lost 4 bases to trimming and J lost 7 bases, with 8 bases between them. CDR1 SGHTA and CDR2 FQGNSA come from the germline V gene. CDR3: CASSWDGNIQYF. The CDR3, as DNA: TGTGCCAGCAGCTGGGACGGGAACATTCAGTACTTC.